Below, 16 T cell receptor beta chains from the same sample are listed, as sequenced in a study of blood T cell repertoires in COVID-19. Only in-frame clones appear in the TCRdb table, and some are missing; sequencing was by immunoSEQ multiplex PCR. The sample gives approximately 82,000 clones, approximately 92% of which show up once; about 6.3% is in the top ten. Sequencing was carried out using peripheral blood. These receptors were taken from a woman aged 55-69 years with active COVID-19.

This sequence joins TRBV4-1 and TRBJ1-5; TRBD1 might be the D (6 bases). This CDR3 comprises 16 residues. Germline lookup yields CDR1 MGHRA and CDR2 YSYEKL. The V end was cut by 4 bases, the J end by 3 bases, with 16 bases between. DNA for the CDR3: TGCGCCAGCAGCCTCGGGGTGGGGGCCATCAATCAGCCCCAGCATTTT. Protein product: CASSLGVGAINQPQHF.

The chain employs TRBV7-3 and TRBJ2-1; no firm D call. The germline V and J ends were trimmed by 0 bases and 5 bases, with 14 bases remaining between them. Germline V lookup: CDR1 SGHTA, CDR2 FQGTGA. The CDR3 runs 16 residues. The chain's CDR3 is CASSLTYRVDDNEQFF. Here the CDR3 DNA reads TGTGCCAGCAGCTTAACGTACCGGGTCGATGACAATGAGCAGTTCTTC.

The V call is TRBV2, the J call TRBJ2-1; the D is unclear. The V gene's germline CDR1 is SNHLY and CDR2 FYNNEI. The CDR3 spans 14 residues. Trimming left V 2 bases short and J 7 bases short, with 12 bases between. The CDR3 region has the DNA TGTGCCAGCAGTGAACTTAAGCCCGCTAATGAGCAGTTCTTC. Translation: CASSELKPANEQFF.

The rearrangement joins TRBV7-2 to TRBJ2-1; 7 bases are shared with TRBD2. The trim removed 1 base at V and 7 bases at J, leaving 10 bases unmatched. The CDR3 loop spans 16 amino acids. The V gene's germline CDR1 is SGHTA and CDR2 FQGNSA. Here the CDR3 DNA reads TGTGCCAGCAGCTTAGGGGCGGGGGTTACCAGGAATGAGCAGTTCTTC. Residues: CASSLGAGVTRNEQFF.

The chain carries TRBV23-1 and TRBJ2-2; D gene uncertain. TRBV23-1 is recorded as an ORF, its role being uncertain. The germline V and J ends were trimmed by 0 bases and 6 bases, with 11 bases remaining between them. The CDR3 sequence is 15 residues long. CDR3 residues: CASSQSARGAGELFF. The CDR3 DNA reads TGCGCCAGCAGTCAATCTGCGCGTGGTGCCGGGGAGCTGTTTTTT.

This chain joins TRBV21-1 and TRBJ2-6; no DNA check was done on the table's D call, TRBD2. TRBV21-1 is a recognized pseudogene. The CDR3 consists of 16 residues. The CDR3 loop is CASKEERPSGANVLTF. The DNA for the CDR3 is TGTGCCAGCAAGGAGGAGAGACCATCCGGGGCCAACGTCCTGACTTTC.

The rearrangement joins TRBV2 to TRBJ1-3; D possibly corresponds to TRBD1 (5 bases). The CDR3 totals 14 residues. Germline V CDR1 and CDR2: SNHLY, FYNNEI. V shed 8 bases and J shed 3 bases, with 14 bases lying between them. The CDR3 sequence is CASLDTFVGNTIYF. The CDR3 region has the DNA TGTGCCAGCTTGGACACCTTTGTTGGAAACACCATATATTTT.

This chain uses TRBV7-2 with TRBJ1-4; 9 bases align to TRBD1. The V segment lost 5 bases and the J segment 3 bases; nucleotides outside the gene matches: 4. This CDR3 contains 15 residues. Germline V gene data show CDR1 as SGHTA and CDR2 as FQGNSA. CDR3: CASSPRQGANEKLFF. The CDR3 nucleotides read TGTGCCAGCAGCCCCCGACAGGGGGCTAATGAAAAACTGTTTTTT.

The chain combines TRBV7-9 with TRBJ2-5; 11 nucleotides match TRBD2. Germline V lookup: CDR1 SEHNR, CDR2 FQNEAQ (reference sequence). The length of the CDR3 is 16 residues. The ends lost 2 bases at V and 5 bases at J; junction bases unmatched: 7. The CDR3 DNA reads as TGTGCCAGCAGCTTACTAGCGGGGGGCGCGACGGAGACCCAGTACTTC. Translation: CASSLLAGGATETQYF.

The V gene is TRBV5-1, the J gene TRBJ2-3, with TRBD2 matching 9 bases. This CDR3 contains 15 residues. Germline lookup yields CDR1 SGHRS and CDR2 YFSETQ. V shed 0 bases, J shed 8 bases, and the junction held 7 bases outside the gene matches. In DNA form, the CDR3 reads TGCGCCAGCAGCTTGGGCGGGAGGGGCGAGGCTACGCAGTATTTT. Translation: CASSLGGRGEATQYF.

This chain links TRBV6-5 with TRBJ1-5, with TRBD1 matching over 9 bases. Germline CDR1 MNHEY, CDR2 SVGAGI. The CDR3 runs 13 residues. The J segment lost 11 bases and the V segment lost 3 bases, leaving 5 bases of the junction unmatched. This CDR3 reads CASSYGTGKAQHF. The CDR3 DNA follows: TGTGCCAGCAGTTATGGGACAGGGAAAGCCCAGCATTTT.

The chain combines TRBV7-9 with TRBJ1-6, with D perhaps TRBD1 (6 bases). The germline V and J ends were trimmed by 4 bases and 10 bases, with 20 bases remaining between them. The germline gives CDR1 SEHNR, CDR2 FQNEAQ (reference sequence). The length of the CDR3 is 16 residues. The CDR3 DNA reads as TGTGCCAGCAGCTCAGGTCCCCAGGGCAGGGGCTCACCCCTCCACTTT. Protein sequence: CASSSGPQGRGSPLHF.

With regard to this clone: Other nucleotide sequences in the sample specify the same CDR3. This chain links TRBV27 with TRBJ2-7; 9 nucleotides agree with TRBD1. This CDR3 region has 18 residues. V lost 6 bases to trimming and J lost 3 bases; unmatched junction nucleotides: 18. Germline V lookup: CDR1 MNHEY, CDR2 SMNVEV (reference sequence). As DNA, the CDR3 is TGTGCCAGCAGGGGGCTTGGTGGGGGGACAGGGTCTATCTACGAGCAGTACTTC. The encoded protein is CASRGLGGGTGSIYEQYF.

The gene calls are TRBV29-1 and TRBJ2-1, with 9 nucleotides matching TRBD1. The V gene's germline CDR1 is SQVTM and CDR2 ANQGSEA. This CDR3 has 14 residues. J was trimmed by 6 bases and V by 5 bases; bases with no gene match: 8. CDR3 loop: CSVLRQGVLNEQFF. The CDR3 DNA is TGCAGCGTTTTGAGACAGGGGGTCCTCAATGAGCAGTTCTTC.

The CDR3 DNA follows: TGTGCCAGCAGTTTGGGAGACTCCTATAATTCACCCCTCCACTTT. Encoded protein: CASSLGDSYNSPLHF. This chain connects TRBV28 to TRBJ1-6; D unclear. The CDR3 sequence is 15 residues long. Trimming shortened V by 3 bases and J by 0 bases, and 6 bases separated the two germline ends. The V gene's germline CDR1 is MDHEN and CDR2 SYDVKM.

This clone was picked up one time. The J gene is TRBJ2-2, the V gene TRBV10-3, with D possibly being TRBD1 (6 bases). V was trimmed by 3 bases and J by 4 bases, leaving 12 bases between them. Germline values: CDR1 ENHRY, CDR2 SYGVKD. There are 15 residues in the CDR3. CDR3 nucleotide sequence: TGTGCCATCAGTGACGGGCAGGGGCGCACCGGGGAGCTGTTTTTT. This encodes CAISDGQGRTGELFF.